This TCR beta chain was found in a study of shared clonotypes between healthy human individuals. The length of the CDR3 is 19 residues. Data came from immunoSEQ multiplex PCR; TCRdb stores just in-frame clones and leaves some out. The sample records 400,000 to 550,000 clones, roughly 85% being singletons. The receptor was isolated from a woman between 40 and 55 years old in good health. Some clones in this sample may be carry-over from other donors' samples. Sequencing was performed on PBMCs. The chain combines TRBV7-5 with TRBJ2-7; the D call TRBD1 from the table was never checked on the DNA. TRBV7-5 is noted as a pseudogene. The CDR3 here is CVRSLRSDPRDRVTHEQYF. CDR3 nucleotide sequence: TGTGTCAGAAGCTTAAGGTCTGATCCCCGGGACAGGGTAACCCACGAGCAGTACTTC.